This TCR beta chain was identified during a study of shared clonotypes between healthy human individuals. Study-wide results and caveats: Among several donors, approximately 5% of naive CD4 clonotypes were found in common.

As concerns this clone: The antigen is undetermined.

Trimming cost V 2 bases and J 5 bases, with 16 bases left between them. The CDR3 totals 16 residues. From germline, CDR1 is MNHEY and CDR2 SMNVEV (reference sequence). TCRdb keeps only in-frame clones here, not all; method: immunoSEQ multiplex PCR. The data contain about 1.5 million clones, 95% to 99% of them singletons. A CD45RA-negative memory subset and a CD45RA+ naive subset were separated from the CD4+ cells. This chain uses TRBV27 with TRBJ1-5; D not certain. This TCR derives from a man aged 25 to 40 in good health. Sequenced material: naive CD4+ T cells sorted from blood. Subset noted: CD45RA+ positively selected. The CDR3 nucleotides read TGTGCCAGCAGTTTAAGAAAGGCCGAATCCCATCAGCCCCAGCATTTT. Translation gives CASSLRKAESHQPQHF.